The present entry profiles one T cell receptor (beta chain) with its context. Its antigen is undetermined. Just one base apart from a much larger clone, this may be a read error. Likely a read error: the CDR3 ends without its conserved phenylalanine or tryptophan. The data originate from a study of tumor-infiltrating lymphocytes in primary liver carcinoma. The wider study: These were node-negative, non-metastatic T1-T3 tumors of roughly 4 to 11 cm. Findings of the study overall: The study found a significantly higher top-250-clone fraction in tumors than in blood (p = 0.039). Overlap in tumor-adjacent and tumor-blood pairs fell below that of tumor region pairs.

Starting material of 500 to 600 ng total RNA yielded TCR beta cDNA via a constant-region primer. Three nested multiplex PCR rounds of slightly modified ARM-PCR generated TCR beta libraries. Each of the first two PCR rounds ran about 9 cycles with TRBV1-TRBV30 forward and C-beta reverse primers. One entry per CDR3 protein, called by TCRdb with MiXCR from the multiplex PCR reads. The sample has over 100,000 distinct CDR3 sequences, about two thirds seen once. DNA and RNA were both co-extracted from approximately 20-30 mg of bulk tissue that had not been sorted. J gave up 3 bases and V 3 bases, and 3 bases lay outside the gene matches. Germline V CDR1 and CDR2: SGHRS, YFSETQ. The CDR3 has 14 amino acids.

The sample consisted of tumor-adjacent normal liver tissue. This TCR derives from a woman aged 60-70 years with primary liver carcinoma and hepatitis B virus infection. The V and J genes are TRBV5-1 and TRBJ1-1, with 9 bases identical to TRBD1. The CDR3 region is CASSWGTGHTEAFL. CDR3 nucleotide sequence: TGCGCCAGCAGCTGGGGGACAGGGCACACTGAAGCTTTCTTA.